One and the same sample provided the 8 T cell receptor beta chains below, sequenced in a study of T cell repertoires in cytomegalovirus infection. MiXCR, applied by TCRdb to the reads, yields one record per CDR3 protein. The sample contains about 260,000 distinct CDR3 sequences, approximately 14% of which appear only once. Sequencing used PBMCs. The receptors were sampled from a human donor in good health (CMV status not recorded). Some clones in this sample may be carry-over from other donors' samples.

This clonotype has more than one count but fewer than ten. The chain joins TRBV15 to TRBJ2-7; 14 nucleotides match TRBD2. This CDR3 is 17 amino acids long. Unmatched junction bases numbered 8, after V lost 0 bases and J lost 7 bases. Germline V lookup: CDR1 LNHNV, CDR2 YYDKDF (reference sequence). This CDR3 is CATSREGTSGGRGEQYF. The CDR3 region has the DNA TGTGCCACCAGCAGAGAAGGGACTAGCGGGGGCCGGGGAGAGCAGTACTTC. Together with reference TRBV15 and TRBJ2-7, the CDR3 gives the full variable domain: DAMVIQNPRYQVTQFGKPVTLSCSQTLNHNVMYWYQQKSSQAPKLLFHYYDKDFNNEADTPDNFQSRRPNTSFCFLDIRSPGLGDTAMYLCATSREGTSGGRGEQYFGPGTRLTVT.

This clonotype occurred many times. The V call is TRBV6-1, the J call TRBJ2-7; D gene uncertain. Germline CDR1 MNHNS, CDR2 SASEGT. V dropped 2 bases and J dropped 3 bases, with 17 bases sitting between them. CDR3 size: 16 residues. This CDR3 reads CASSETRRRHFYEQYF. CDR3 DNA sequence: TGTGCCAGCAGTGAAACTCGCCGAAGACACTTCTACGAGCAGTACTTC.

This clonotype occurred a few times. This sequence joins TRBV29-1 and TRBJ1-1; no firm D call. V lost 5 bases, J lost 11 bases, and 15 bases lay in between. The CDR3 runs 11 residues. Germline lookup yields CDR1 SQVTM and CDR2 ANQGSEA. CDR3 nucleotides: TGCAGCGTTAGTTTCGGCTTTGGGGCTTTCTTT. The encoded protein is CSVSFGFGAFF.

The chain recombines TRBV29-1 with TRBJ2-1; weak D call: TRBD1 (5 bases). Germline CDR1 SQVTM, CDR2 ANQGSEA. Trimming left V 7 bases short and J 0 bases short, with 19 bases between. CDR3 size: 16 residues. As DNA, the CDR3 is TGCAGCGCGCCAACCTCGGACACCAGCTCCTACAATGAGCAGTTCTTC. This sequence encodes CSAPTSDTSSYNEQFF.

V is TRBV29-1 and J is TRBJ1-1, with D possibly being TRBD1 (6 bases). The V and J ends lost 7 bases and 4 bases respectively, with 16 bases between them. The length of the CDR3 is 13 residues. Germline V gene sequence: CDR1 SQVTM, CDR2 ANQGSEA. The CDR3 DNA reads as TGCAGCGCGATCCAGGGGAACCCCACTGAAGCTTTCTTT. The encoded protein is CSAIQGNPTEAFF.

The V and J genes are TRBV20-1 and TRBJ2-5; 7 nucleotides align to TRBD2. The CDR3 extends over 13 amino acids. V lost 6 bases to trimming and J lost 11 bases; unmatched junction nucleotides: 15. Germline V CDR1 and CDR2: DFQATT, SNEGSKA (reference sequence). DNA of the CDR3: TGCAGTGCGCCCAGAATGGAGAGCGGGGCACAGTACTTC. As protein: CSAPRMESGAQYF.

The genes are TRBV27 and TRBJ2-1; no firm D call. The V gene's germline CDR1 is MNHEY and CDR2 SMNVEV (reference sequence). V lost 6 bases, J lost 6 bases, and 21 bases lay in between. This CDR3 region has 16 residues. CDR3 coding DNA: TGTGCCAGCAGCCGCAATGGTGGCCCGGGTATCAATGAGCAGTTCTTC. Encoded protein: CASSRNGGPGINEQFF.

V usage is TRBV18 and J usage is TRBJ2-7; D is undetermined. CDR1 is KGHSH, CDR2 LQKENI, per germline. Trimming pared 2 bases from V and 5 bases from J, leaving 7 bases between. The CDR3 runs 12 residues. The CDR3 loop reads CASSPGFNEQYF. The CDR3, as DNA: TGTGCCAGCTCACCAGGGTTCAACGAGCAGTACTTC.